This T cell receptor (beta chain) was found in a study of cytomegalovirus exposure and HLA in healthy donors (dated 2017 in TCRdb). About the investigation overall: According to an earlier analysis of several hundred of the donors, roughly 180 million T cells yielded 117 million unique TCR beta sequences and about 300 Gb of sequence data. An early release that covered roughly 600 HLA-typed donors contained around 330 gigabases of sequencing data and 65 million to 100 million unique TCR sequences. Of the roughly 430 genotyped donors, over 70% fell in the genetic ancestry cluster associated with self-reported Caucasian donors. The study aimed to test whether signatures of past pathogen exposure could be identified by cataloging public T cell receptors. Using immunosequencing, the study profiled T cell repertoires from around 680 subjects and related those repertoires to cytomegalovirus serostatus. A separate validation cohort of over a hundred different subjects was used in addition to the 666-subject first cohort. To predict cytomegalovirus infection status, the study brought together high-throughput TCR immunosequencing, statistical association of individual TCRs with disease status, and machine learning. In a later analysis, previously published TCR beta repertoires from about 670 donors were re-analyzed and high-resolution HLA genotyping was added so that TCR occurrence patterns could be studied. Rather than using new phenotypic data, the later analysis identified candidate immune exposures from TCR beta sequences and from how often those sequences occurred across donors. To decide whether each TCR beta V gene segment behaved as functional or pseudogenic, an earlier analysis of fewer than 750 of the donors relied on high-throughput TCR beta sequencing. Donor age, sex, ethnicity and CMV serostatus were collected together with the repertoire data. In a later genetic analysis, genome-wide SNP genotypes for 398 of the 666 donors were used, and that subset was treated as a discovery cohort. Every repertoire in the discovery cohort had been generated on one and the same sequencing platform. HLA typing covered class I and class II loci at four-digit resolution. Typing coverage varied by locus: 629-630 donors for A, B, C, DRB1 and DQB1; roughly 510 for DQA1; approximately 570 for DPA1; around 450 for DPB1. Four to six DR-DQ haplotypes were handled as single units for association and clustering, since linkage in the cohort was strong. Across around 400 genotyped donors of the cohort, an average of approximately 220,000 unique TCR beta nucleotide sequences per donor were sequenced, and 15% to 20% of those sequences were non-productive. Results and caveats for the whole study, not just this receptor: In an earlier analysis of about 540 of the donors, most TCR beta V segments were observed in productive rearrangements about 90% or about 30% of the time, broadly matching IMGT annotations. A group of highly shared sequence variants was considered likely to be a technical artifact of the sequencing pipeline. Linkage disequilibrium might explain the correlated functional status among segregating V segments, but an unknown experimental factor could not be excluded. While some public TCRs were present in many individuals, most TCR sequences turned up only very rarely across donors. Immune exposure information for the cohort was limited to CMV serostatus. According to the authors, the approach could potentially be generalized to other disease states and immunological phenotypes. A later analysis found that most CMV-associated TCR beta chains appeared HLA-restricted, with HLA associations seemingly driven largely by CMV exposure. In this cohort, only TCR beta chains were sequenced, and detectable features were limited by the absence of alpha or paired-chain data. The earlier analysis of a few hundred of the donors excluded seventeen rarely observed V segments, including chromosome 9 orphons, because counts were too low. The study listed 170 or so TCR beta chains as associated with cytomegalovirus. Three of the identified cytomegalovirus-associated TCR beta chains were confirmed in vitro to be specific for cytomegalovirus antigens. Sequencing depth was assumed to be roughly uniform across donors in the presence/absence analyses, though that assumption may not hold. A further reported finding was that TCR beta sequences accurately predicted the HLA-A and HLA-B alleles for most subjects in the first cohort. The classifier was reported to diagnose cytomegalovirus status with high specificity and sensitivity in both the original and validation cohorts. A later analysis found that TCR association rates varied across HLA loci, with DRB1 alleles showing the most associated TCRs and HLA-C alleles the fewest. In a later analysis, 16,951 TCR beta sequences were associated with specific HLA alleles at a false discovery rate of 0.05. A later genetic analysis associated a missense DCLRE1C variant with V-gene and J-gene trimming of TCR beta chains, and an independent cohort replicated the association. In a later analysis, HLA-associated TCR beta chains were found to be more clonally expanded and to have lower generation probabilities than equally common non-associated chains. Because HLA typing was unavailable for some donors at each locus, only the typed subset was used in association tests. Assigning TCR associations to individual alleles was difficult when HLA alleles, especially DR and DQ, strongly co-occurred. The 87-base-pair reads could not distinguish some IMGT-functional V segments, including TRBV6-2 and TRBV6-3, so those segments were excluded. In a later analysis, several top co-occurrence clusters were reported to appear linked to parvovirus B19, influenza, CMV and Epstein-Barr virus. In a later genetic analysis, fewer N-insertions in productive TCRs were reported among donors in an Asian-associated ancestry cluster than the approximately 710-donor mean.

The CDR3 holds 16 amino acids from the cysteine to the phenylalanine. Only the CDR3 region is kept as DNA, spanning 48 bases read in frame from base 1. The CDR1 and CDR2 encoded by the germline V gene are MNHNS and SASEGT. V lost 0 bases and J lost 2 bases, and the count of bases not matched to a germline gene is 4. In total, just over 650 healthy bone marrow donors made up the cohort. Cohort members were all nominally healthy when sampled, although unrecorded immune exposures were likely present. The donor was CMV seronegative and belonged to the group of under 400 seronegative cohort members. Every donor gave a peripheral blood sample, and the peripheral blood mononuclear cells from that sample were used for TCR beta sequencing. Genomic DNA extraction from the blood cell samples was performed with the Qiagen DNeasy Blood Extraction Kit. Library construction relied on the immunoSEQ multiplex PCR assay. The multiplex PCR relied on a mix of 60 forward primers for TCR Vbeta segments and 13 reverse primers for TCR Jbeta segments. Amplification of the CDR3 region of rearranged TCR beta genes was performed with a multiplex PCR assay on genomic DNA. The amplified TCR beta libraries were sequenced on the Illumina HiSeq System as 87-base-pair reads. Under the source paper's analysis protocol: Across the roughly 600 repertoires, a later analysis counted roughly 84 million unique TCR beta chains, roughly 11 million of which were shared by at least two donors. To remove PCR and sequencing errors, raw reads were error-corrected and collapsed into unique sequences using a nearest-neighbor algorithm that merged closely related sequences. V, D and J gene segments were assigned by aligning CDR3 sequences to IMGT reference sequences. For a sequence to be retained, a match of at least six nucleotides was required to both a V gene segment and a J gene segment. A rearrangement counted as productive if the CDR3 had no stop codons and remained in frame with V and J, and every other rearrangement counted as non-productive. CDR3 was defined according to IMGT convention as the region running from the second conserved V-encoded cysteine to the conserved J-encoded phenylalanine. In an earlier analysis of around 600 of the donors, sequences lacking an unambiguous match to a single V gene segment were excluded. In an earlier analysis of 587 of the donors, V segments were called functional above 56.7% productive rearrangements and were called segregating when the between-donor standard deviation exceeded 5%. A statistical classification framework was developed to diagnose cytomegalovirus status using the catalog of TCR beta chain sequences. In a later analysis, V and J genes were assigned by comparing TCR nucleotide sequences against IMGT/GENE-DB human TR gene sequences. The TCRdist pipeline was used in a later analysis to assign CDR3 sequences and most-parsimonious VDJ recombination scenarios. In a later analysis, each TCR beta chain was defined by its CDR3 amino acid sequence together with its V-gene family, and reads lacking a unique V-gene family were excluded. As a way to deal with suspected cross-contamination and a sequencing artifact, a later analysis dropped approximately 570 nucleotide sequences that were highly shared and had low generation probability. For each public chain, a later analysis derived a clonal expansion index from normalized ranks of inferred template counts within each repertoire. Generation probabilities in a later analysis came from a VDJ recombination model fitted to out-of-frame rearrangements, and those results were checked against IGoR. In a later analysis, hypergeometric tests were used to score TCR-TCR, TCR-HLA and TCR-CMV co-occurrence, with a repertoire-size bias correction applied to TCR pairs. To estimate false discovery rates, a later analysis permuted the HLA or CMV assignments 20 times. In a later analysis, co-occurring TCRs were grouped using DBSCAN, with TCRdist sequence similarity added in when clustering inside HLA-allele-positive subsets. Co-occurrence clustering excluded repertoires with fewer than 30,000 or more than 120,000 public chains, plus five with anomalous nucleotide sharing. TCRdb limited this immuneACCESS table to in-frame rearrangements with V and J called. A share of clones is missing; checked studies link under half to unresolved V genes, and the rest is unexplained. D and trimming were read from the DNA, whereas the V and J calls and clone size are those reported in that table. The sample includes 190,000 or so clones, with 80% observed a single time. The ten largest clones represent 0.65% of the sample.

Details on this clone: The antigen this receptor binds is unknown. Per-nucleotide qualities are absent, and no much larger clonotype sits a single base away.

Sequencing input: PBMCs. The V gene is TRBV6-1 and the J gene is TRBJ2-7; TRBD1 agrees with 10 junctional bases. This clonotype originated in a boy aged 5-17 years in good health and CMV-seronegative. For the CDR3, the sequence is CASSEAGQGLTYEQYF. Read as DNA, the sequence is TGTGCCAGCAGTGAAGCGGGACAGGGGCTGACCTACGAGCAGTACTTC.